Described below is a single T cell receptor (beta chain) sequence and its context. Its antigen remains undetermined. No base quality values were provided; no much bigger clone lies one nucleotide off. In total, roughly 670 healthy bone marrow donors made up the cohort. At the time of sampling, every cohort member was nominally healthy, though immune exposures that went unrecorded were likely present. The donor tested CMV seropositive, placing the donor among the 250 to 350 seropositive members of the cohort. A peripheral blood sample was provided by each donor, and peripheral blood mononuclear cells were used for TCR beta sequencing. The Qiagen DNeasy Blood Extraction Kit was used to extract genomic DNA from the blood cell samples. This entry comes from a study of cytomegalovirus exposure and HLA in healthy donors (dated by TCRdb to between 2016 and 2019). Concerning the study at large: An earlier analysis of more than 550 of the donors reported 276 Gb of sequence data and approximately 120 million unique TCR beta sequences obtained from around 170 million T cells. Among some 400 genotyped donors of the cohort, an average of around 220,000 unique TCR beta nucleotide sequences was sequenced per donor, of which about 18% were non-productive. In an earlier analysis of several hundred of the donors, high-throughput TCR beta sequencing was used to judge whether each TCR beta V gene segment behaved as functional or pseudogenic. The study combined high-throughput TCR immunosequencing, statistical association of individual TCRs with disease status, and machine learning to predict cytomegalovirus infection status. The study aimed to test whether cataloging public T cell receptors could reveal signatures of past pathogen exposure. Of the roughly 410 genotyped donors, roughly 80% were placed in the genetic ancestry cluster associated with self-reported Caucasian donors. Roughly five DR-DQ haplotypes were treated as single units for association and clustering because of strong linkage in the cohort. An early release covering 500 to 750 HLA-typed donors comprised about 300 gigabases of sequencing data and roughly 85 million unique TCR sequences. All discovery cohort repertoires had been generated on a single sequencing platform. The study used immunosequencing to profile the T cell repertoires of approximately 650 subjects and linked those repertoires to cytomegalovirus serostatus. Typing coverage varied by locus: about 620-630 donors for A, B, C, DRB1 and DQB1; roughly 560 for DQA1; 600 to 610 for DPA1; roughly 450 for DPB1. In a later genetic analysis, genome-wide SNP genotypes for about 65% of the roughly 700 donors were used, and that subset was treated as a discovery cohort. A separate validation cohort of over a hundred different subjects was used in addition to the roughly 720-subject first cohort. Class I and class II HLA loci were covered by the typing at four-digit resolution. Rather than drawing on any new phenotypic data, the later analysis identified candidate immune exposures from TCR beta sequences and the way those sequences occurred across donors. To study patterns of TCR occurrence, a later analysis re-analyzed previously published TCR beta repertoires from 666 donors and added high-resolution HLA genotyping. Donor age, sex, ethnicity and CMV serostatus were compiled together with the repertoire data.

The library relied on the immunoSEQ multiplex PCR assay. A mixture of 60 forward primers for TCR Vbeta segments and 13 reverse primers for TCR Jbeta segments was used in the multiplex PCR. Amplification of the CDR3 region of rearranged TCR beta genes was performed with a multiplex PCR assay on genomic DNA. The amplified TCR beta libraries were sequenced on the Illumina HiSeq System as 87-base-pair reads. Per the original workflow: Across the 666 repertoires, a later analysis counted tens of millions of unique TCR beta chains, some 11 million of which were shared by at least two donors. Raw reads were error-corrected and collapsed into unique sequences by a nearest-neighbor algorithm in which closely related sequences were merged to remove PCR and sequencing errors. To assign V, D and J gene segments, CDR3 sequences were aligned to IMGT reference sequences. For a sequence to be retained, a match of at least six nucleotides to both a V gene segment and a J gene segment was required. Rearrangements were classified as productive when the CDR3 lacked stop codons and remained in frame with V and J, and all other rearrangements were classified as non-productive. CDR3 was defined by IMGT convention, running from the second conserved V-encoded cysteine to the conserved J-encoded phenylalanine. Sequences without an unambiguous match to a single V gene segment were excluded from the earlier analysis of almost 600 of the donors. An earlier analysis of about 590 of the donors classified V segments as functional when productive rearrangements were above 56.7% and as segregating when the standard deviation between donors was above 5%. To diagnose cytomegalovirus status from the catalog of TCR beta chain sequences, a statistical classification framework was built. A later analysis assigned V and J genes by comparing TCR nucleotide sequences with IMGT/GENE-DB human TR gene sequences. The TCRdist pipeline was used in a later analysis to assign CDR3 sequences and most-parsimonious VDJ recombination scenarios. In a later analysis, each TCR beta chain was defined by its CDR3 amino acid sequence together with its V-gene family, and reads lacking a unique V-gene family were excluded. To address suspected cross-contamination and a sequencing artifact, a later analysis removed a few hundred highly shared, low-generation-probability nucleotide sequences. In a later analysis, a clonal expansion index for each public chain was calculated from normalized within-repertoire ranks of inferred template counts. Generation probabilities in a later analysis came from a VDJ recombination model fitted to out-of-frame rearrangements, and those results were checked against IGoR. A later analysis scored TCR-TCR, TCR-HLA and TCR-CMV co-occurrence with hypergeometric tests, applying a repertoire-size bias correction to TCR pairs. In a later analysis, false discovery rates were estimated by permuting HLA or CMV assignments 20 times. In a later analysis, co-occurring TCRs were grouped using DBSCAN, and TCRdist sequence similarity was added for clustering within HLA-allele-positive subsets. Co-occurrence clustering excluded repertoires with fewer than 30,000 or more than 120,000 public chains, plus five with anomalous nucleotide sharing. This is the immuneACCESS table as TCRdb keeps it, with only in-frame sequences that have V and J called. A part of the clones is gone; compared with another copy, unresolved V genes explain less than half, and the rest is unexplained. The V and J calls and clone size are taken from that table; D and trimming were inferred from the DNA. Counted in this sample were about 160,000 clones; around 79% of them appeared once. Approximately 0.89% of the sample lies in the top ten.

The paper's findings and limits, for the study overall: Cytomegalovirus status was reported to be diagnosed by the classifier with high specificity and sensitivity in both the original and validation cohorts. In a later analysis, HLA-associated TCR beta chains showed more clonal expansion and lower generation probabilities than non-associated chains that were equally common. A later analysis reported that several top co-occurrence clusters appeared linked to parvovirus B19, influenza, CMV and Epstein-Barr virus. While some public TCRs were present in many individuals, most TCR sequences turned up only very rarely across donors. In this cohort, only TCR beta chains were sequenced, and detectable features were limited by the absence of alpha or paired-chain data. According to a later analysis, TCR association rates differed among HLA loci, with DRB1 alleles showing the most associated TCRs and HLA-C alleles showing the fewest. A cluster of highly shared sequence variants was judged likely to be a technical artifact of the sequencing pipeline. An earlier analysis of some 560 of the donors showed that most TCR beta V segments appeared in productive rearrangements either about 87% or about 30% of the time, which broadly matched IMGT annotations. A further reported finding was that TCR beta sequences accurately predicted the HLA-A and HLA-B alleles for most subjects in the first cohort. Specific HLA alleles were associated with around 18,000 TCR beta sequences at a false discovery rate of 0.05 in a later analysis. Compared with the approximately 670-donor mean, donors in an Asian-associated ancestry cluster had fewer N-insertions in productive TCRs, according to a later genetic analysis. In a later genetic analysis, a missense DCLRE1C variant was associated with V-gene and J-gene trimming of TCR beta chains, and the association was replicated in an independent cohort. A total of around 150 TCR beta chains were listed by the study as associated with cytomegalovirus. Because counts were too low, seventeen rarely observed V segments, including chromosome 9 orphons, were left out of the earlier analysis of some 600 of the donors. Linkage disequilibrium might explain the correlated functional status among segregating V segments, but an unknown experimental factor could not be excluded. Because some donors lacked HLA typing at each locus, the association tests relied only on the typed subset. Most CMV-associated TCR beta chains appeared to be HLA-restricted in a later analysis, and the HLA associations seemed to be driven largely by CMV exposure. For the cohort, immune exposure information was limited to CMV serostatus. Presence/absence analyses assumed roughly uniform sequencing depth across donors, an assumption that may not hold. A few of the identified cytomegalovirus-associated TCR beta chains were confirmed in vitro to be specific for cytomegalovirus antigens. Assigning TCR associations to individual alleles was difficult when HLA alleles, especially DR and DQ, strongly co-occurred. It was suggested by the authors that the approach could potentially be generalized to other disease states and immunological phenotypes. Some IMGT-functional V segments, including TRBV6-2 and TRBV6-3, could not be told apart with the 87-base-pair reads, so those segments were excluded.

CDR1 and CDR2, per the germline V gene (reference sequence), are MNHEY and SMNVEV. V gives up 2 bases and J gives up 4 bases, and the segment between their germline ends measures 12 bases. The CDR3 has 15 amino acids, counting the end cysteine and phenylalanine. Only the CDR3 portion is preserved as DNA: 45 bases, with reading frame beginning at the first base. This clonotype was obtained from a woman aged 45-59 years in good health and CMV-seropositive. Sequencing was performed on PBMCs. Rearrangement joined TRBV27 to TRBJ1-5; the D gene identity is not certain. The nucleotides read TGTGCCAGCAGTTTAGGGCAAACGGGGAATCAGCCCCAGCATTTT. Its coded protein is CASSLGQTGNQPQHF.